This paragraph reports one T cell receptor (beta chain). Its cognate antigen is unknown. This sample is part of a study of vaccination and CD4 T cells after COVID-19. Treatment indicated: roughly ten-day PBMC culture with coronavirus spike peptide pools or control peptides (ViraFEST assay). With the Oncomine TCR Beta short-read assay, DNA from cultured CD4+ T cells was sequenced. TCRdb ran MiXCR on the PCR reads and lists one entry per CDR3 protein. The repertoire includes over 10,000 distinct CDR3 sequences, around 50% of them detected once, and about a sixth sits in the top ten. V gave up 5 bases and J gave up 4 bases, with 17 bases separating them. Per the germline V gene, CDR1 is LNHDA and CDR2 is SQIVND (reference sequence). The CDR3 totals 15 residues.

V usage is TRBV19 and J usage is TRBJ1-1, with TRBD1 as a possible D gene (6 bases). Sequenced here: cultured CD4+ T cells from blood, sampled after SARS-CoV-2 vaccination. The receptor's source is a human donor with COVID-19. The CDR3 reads CASSWGRGGLTEAFF. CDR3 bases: TGTGCCAGTAGTTGGGGGCGCGGAGGACTCACTGAAGCTTTCTTT. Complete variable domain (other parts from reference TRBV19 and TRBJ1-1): DGGITQSPKYLFRKEGQNVTLSCEQNLNHDAMYWYRQDPGQGLRLIYYSQIVNDFQKGDIAEGYSVSREKKESFPLTVTSAQKNPTAFYLCASSWGRGGLTEAFFGQGTRLTVV.